A single sample gave rise to the 30 T cell receptor beta chains below, sequenced in a study of blood T cell repertoires in COVID-19. Assay: immunoSEQ multiplex PCR; the TCRdb copy retains only in-frame clones and omits some. The repertoire holds over 200,000 clones, with about nine tenths as singletons. What was sequenced was peripheral blood. The receptor set was obtained from a man aged 60-69 years who had recovered from COVID-19.

The chain joins TRBV6-6 to TRBJ1-1, with 8 bases lining up with TRBD1. The junction had 11 bases not matched to a gene; V was cut back by 7 bases and J by 4 bases. In germline, CDR1 is MNHNY, CDR2 SVGAGI (reference sequence). The CDR3 runs to 15 residues. The CDR3 loop reads CASTSPLQGVTEAFF. CDR3 sequence (DNA): TGTGCCAGCACCTCCCCCCTACAGGGGGTCACTGAAGCTTTCTTT.

This sequence joins TRBV7-2 and TRBJ2-1; D may be TRBD2 (5 bases). Germline CDR1 reads SGHTA; CDR2 reads FQGNSA. Trimming left V 5 bases short and J 6 bases short, with 23 bases between. This CDR3 region has 17 residues. This CDR3 reads CASSPRTAGPWGNEQFF. The CDR3 nucleotides are TGTGCCAGCAGCCCCCGGACCGCGGGCCCGTGGGGCAATGAGCAGTTCTTC.

The rearrangement links TRBV4-1 to TRBJ2-7; TRBD2 agrees at 11 bases. CDR1 and CDR2 (germline): MGHRA, YSYEKL. CDR3 size: 14 residues. The V and J ends lost 5 bases and 2 bases, in that order; junction bases with no gene match: 2. The CDR3 loop is CASSYSGGAYEQYF. The CDR3 nucleotides are TGCGCCAGCAGCTATAGCGGGGGGGCCTACGAGCAGTACTTC.

The chain links TRBV29-1 to TRBJ1-2; 8 bases agree with TRBD1. Germline V gene sequence: CDR1 SQVTM, CDR2 ANQGSEA. The CDR3 is made up of 14 amino acids. V lost 7 bases, J lost 4 bases, and 11 bases stayed unmatched. CDR3 nucleotides: TGCAGCGAACATCAGGGGGCCCGGGGCTATGGCTACACCTTC. This codes for CSEHQGARGYGYTF. Together with reference TRBV29-1 and TRBJ1-2, the CDR3 gives the full variable domain: SAVISQKPSRDICQRGTSLTIQCQVDSQVTMMFWYRQQPGQSLTLIATANQGSEATYESGFVIDKFPISRPNLTFSTLTVSNMSPEDSSIYLCSEHQGARGYGYTFGSGTRLTVV.

The rearrangement uses TRBV21-1 and TRBJ2-7; the D call TRBD2 from the table was never checked on the DNA. TRBV21-1 is flagged as a pseudogene. This CDR3 contains 24 residues. The CDR3, as DNA: TGTGCCAGCAGCAAAGCGTCCCACCCCTTCGGTGGGGGGGGATTCGACGGCCGCTCCTACGAGCAGTACTTC. Translation: CASSKASHPFGGGGFDGRSYEQYF.

This chain joins TRBV2 and TRBJ1-3; 8 nucleotides line up with TRBD1. CDR1 SNHLY and CDR2 FYNNEI come from the germline V gene. The V and J ends lost 8 bases and 4 bases, in that order; junction bases with no gene match: 4. The CDR3 covers 13 residues. CDR3: CASSRGPGNTIYF. The DNA of the CDR3 is TGTGCCAGCTCCAGGGGGCCCGGAAACACCATATATTTT. The whole variable domain, filled in from reference TRBV2 and TRBJ1-3, reads EPEVTQTPSHQVTQMGQEVILRCVPISNHLYFYWYRQILGQKVEFLVSFYNNEISEKSEIFDDQFSVERPDGSNFTLKIRSTKLEDSAMYFCASSRGPGNTIYFGEGSWLTVV.

This chain joins TRBV30 and TRBJ2-3; 7 bases fit TRBD1. The V gene end was trimmed by 0 bases and the J gene end by 2 bases; junction bases not matched to a gene: 5. This CDR3 is built from 15 residues. Germline CDR1 GTSNPN, CDR2 SVGIG (reference sequence). Here the CDR3 reads CAWSVPDRSTDTQYF. DNA for the CDR3: TGTGCCTGGAGTGTACCGGACAGGTCCACAGATACGCAGTATTTT.

The V and J genes are TRBV5-1 and TRBJ1-2; D perhaps matches TRBD1 (6 bases). This CDR3 region has 14 residues. The germline V gene has CDR1 SGHRS and CDR2 YFSETQ. V lost 4 bases and J 6 bases, leaving 16 bases between the germline ends. The CDR3 protein is CASSLSRDIHGYTF. Written as DNA, the CDR3 is TGCGCCAGCAGCCTGAGCCGGGACATTCATGGCTACACCTTC.

V and J are TRBV7-9 and TRBJ1-1; D ambiguous. Germline CDR1 reads SEHNR; CDR2 reads FQNEAQ (reference sequence). The CDR3 loop spans 15 amino acids. V was shortened by 0 bases and J by 9 bases, with 17 bases between the two germline ends. CDR3 sequence: CASSLAGGGGEKAFF. CDR3 in DNA: TGTGCCAGCAGCTTAGCGGGAGGCGGTGGCGAGAAAGCTTTCTTT.

This rearrangement joins TRBV19 to TRBJ2-6; tentative D call: TRBD2 (5 bases). V lost 3 bases and J 0 bases, leaving 18 bases between the germline ends. There are 19 residues in the CDR3. Germline V gene lookup returns CDR1 LNHDA and CDR2 SQIVND (reference sequence). CDR3 DNA: TGTGCCAGTAGTATCCGTCAGAGGGCAACGAGCTCTGGGGCCAACGTCCTGACTTTC. Translated: CASSIRQRATSSGANVLTF.

This clone was counted a few times. The V call is TRBV10-3, the J call TRBJ1-4; 8 bases map to TRBD1. Germline CDR1 reads ENHRY; CDR2 reads SYGVKD. Unmatched junction bases numbered 7, after V lost 3 bases and J lost 7 bases. This CDR3 region has 15 residues. The CDR3 spells CAISEDAGGGEKLFF. CDR3 coding DNA: TGTGCCATCAGTGAAGATGCAGGGGGCGGTGAAAAACTGTTTTTT.

The rearrangement joins TRBV19 to TRBJ1-5; D may be TRBD1 (5 bases). This CDR3 region has 15 residues. The V gene's germline CDR1 is LNHDA and CDR2 SQIVND (reference sequence). V lost 6 bases and J 6 bases, leaving 18 bases between the germline ends. CDR3 DNA sequence: TGTGCCAGTAGCACATTCGGGGGTTGGAGTCAGCCCCAGCATTTT. This encodes CASSTFGGWSQPQHF.

This clone was detected only once. The chain couples TRBV24-1 to TRBJ2-7; 8 bases line up with TRBD1. The CDR3 is 13 amino acids. Trimming removed 6 bases from V and 7 bases from J; junction bases left unmatched: 7. Germline V gene lookup returns CDR1 KGHDR and CDR2 SFDVKD. The DNA of the CDR3 is TGTGCCACCAGTAGGCAGGGGGCCCAGGAGCAGTACTTC. Encoded protein: CATSRQGAQEQYF.

The chain is built from TRBV6-6 and TRBJ1-2; 8 bases are a match to TRBD1. CDR3 size: 16 residues. After removal of 0 bases from V and 8 bases from J, the junction contained 11 bases not matched to a gene. Germline CDR1 and CDR2: MNHNY and SVGAGI (reference sequence). CDR3 nucleotide sequence: TGTGCCAGCAGTTACTCAATCCAATCAGACAGGGGCGGCTACACCTTC. Amino acid sequence: CASSYSIQSDRGGYTF.

This clone was recorded only once. The rearrangement links TRBV11-2 to TRBJ1-2; 9 bases fit TRBD1. Germline CDR1 is SGHAT and CDR2 is FQNNGV. Losses at the gene ends were 1 base for V and 8 bases for J; bases not matched to a gene: 11. The CDR3 runs 16 residues. CDR3 nucleotide sequence: TGTGCCAGCAGCTTAGCCGGGGGACAGGGCCTTTCGGGCTACACCTTC. This gives the protein CASSLAGGQGLSGYTF.

The rearrangement joins TRBV19 to TRBJ1-4; 8 bases line up with TRBD1. The V gene's germline CDR1 is LNHDA and CDR2 SQIVND (reference sequence). This CDR3 is 13 amino acids long. Losses at the gene ends were 4 bases for V and 5 bases for J; bases not matched to a gene: 0. CDR3 loop: CASSNRGNEKLFF. CDR3 nucleotide sequence: TGTGCCAGTAGTAACAGGGGGAATGAAAAACTGTTTTTT.

The chain links TRBV18 to TRBJ1-2; D unresolved. Trimming removed 4 bases from V and 2 bases from J, with 17 bases in between. CDR3 length: 16 residues. Germline CDR1 reads KGHSH; CDR2 reads LQKENI. Written as DNA, the CDR3 is TGTGCCAGCTCACTAGCCCCCATAGGAGGAAACTATGGCTACACCTTC. Protein sequence: CASSLAPIGGNYGYTF.

This sequence joins TRBV7-8 and TRBJ2-7; D perhaps matches TRBD2 (6 bases). Germline lookup yields CDR1 SGHVS and CDR2 FQNEAQ. The CDR3 spans 12 residues. V lost 2 bases and J 7 bases, leaving 9 bases between the germline ends. The CDR3 sequence is CASSLRGREQYF. The DNA of the CDR3 is TGTGCCAGCAGCTTACGGGGGAGAGAGCAGTACTTC.

The chain is built from TRBV19 and TRBJ1-5; 7 nucleotides line up with TRBD1. Germline V lookup: CDR1 LNHDA, CDR2 SQIVND (reference sequence). This CDR3 region has 14 residues. Trimming removed 6 bases from V and 7 bases from J; junction bases left unmatched: 9. CDR3 in amino acids: CASRAGGSLQPQHF. CDR3 in DNA: TGTGCCAGTAGGGCAGGGGGGAGTTTGCAGCCCCAGCATTTT.

The chain joins TRBV7-2 to TRBJ2-2; weak D call: TRBD2 (6 bases). Germline assignment: CDR1 SGHTA and CDR2 FQGNSA. The CDR3 has 15 amino acids. Trimming stripped 5 bases from V and 4 bases from J, with 14 bases between. The CDR3 DNA follows: TGTGCCAGCAGCCCCCGGAGGGACGGCACCGGGGAGCTGTTTTTT. Translation: CASSPRRDGTGELFF.

The V call is TRBV5-4, the J call TRBJ1-6, with TRBD1 identical over 7 bases. CDR1 and CDR2 from the germline V gene are SGHNT and YYREEE (reference sequence). The CDR3 consists of 14 residues. V dropped 0 bases and J dropped 7; count of bases not matched to a gene: 1. CDR3: CASSLDRGNSPLHF. The CDR3 coding sequence is TGTGCCAGCAGCTTGGACAGGGGCAATTCACCCCTCCACTTT.

V gene TRBV4-2 combines with J gene TRBJ1-4; tentative D call: TRBD1 (6 bases). Germline CDR1 LGHNA, CDR2 YNFKEQ. This CDR3 has 16 residues. The V end lost 2 bases, the J end lost 4 bases, and 14 bases lay between the germline ends. CDR3 sequence: CASSQRGGGFNEKLFF. In DNA form, the CDR3 reads TGTGCCAGCAGCCAACGGGGTGGGGGCTTTAATGAAAAACTGTTTTTT.

The gene calls are TRBV7-8 and TRBJ1-6; D is undetermined. Germline V gene sequence: CDR1 SGHVS, CDR2 FQNEAQ. The CDR3 contains 17 residues. Trimming removed 5 bases at V and 5 bases at J, with 19 bases between. Written as DNA, the CDR3 is TGTGCCAGCAGCCTTAGTACCGCCCGGGGTGATAATTCACCCCTCCACTTT. This encodes CASSLSTARGDNSPLHF. The full variable domain, its missing parts supplied by reference TRBV7-8 and TRBJ1-6, is GAGVSQSPRYKVAKRGQDVALRCDPISGHVSLFWYQQALGQGPEFLTYFQNEAQLDKSGLPSDRFFAERPEGSVSTLKIQRTQQEDSAVYLCASSLSTARGDNSPLHFGNGTRLTVT.

DNA for the CDR3: TGTGCCAGCACCCTTAGGCGTCCGGGACAGGGGGCACATGAGCAGTTCTTC. It codes for CASTLRRPGQGAHEQFF. The chain joins TRBV27 to TRBJ2-1; 12 positions match TRBD1. V was clipped by 7 bases and J by 8 bases; unmatched bases: 15. CDR3 size: 17 residues. Germline values: CDR1 MNHEY, CDR2 SMNVEV (reference sequence).

The genes are TRBV30 and TRBJ2-3; TRBD2 matches 14 bases. Germline values: CDR1 GTSNPN, CDR2 SVGIG (reference sequence). The ends lost 3 bases at V and 6 bases at J; junction bases unmatched: 8. This CDR3 contains 16 residues. The CDR3 DNA reads as TGTGCCTGGAGCCGTCGACTAGCGGGAGGGATGGATACGCAGTATTTT. Its protein product is CAWSRRLAGGMDTQYF.

This clone came up a few times. The chain couples TRBV7-2 to TRBJ1-5; D is perhaps TRBD1 (6 bases). V lost 1 base to trimming and J lost 7 bases, with 8 bases between them. The CDR3 totals 13 residues. Germline assignment: CDR1 SGHTA and CDR2 FQGNSA. Here the CDR3 reads CASSLEGGQPQHF. CDR3 nucleotide sequence: TGTGCCAGCAGCTTAGAGGGGGGGCAGCCCCAGCATTTT.

V usage is TRBV5-6 and J usage is TRBJ2-7; possibly TRBD1 for D (5 bases). Germline CDR1 reads SGHDT; CDR2 reads YYEEEE. V shed 5 bases and J shed 4 bases, with 10 bases lying between them. The CDR3 totals 12 residues. This chain's CDR3 is CASSFNRYEQYF. Written as DNA, the CDR3 is TGTGCCAGCAGTTTCAACAGGTACGAGCAGTACTTC.

This clone was seen only a few times. The chain employs TRBV5-4 and TRBJ2-2; 8 positions agree with TRBD2. J lost 0 bases, V lost 0 bases, and 1 base had no gene match. This CDR3 is built from 16 residues. The germline V gene encodes CDR1 SGHNT and CDR2 YYREEE (reference sequence). In nucleotides, the CDR3 is TGTGCCAGCAGCTTGGCGGGACTAGCGAACACCGGGGAGCTGTTTTTT. Residues: CASSLAGLANTGELFF.

The chain is built from TRBV5-1 and TRBJ2-7; possible D gene TRBD2, 6 bases. V lost 4 bases and J 0 bases, leaving 20 bases between the germline ends. The germline V gene has CDR1 SGHRS and CDR2 YFSETQ. This CDR3 has 17 residues. The CDR3 region has the DNA TGCGCCAGCAGCCAGGGAATCGGGACTCCGAGCTCCTACGAGCAGTACTTC. Residues: CASSQGIGTPSSYEQYF.

V and J are TRBV7-9 and TRBJ2-5, with D possibly being TRBD2 (6 bases). The V gene's germline CDR1 is SEHNR and CDR2 FQNEAQ (reference sequence). The ends were cut back, 4 bases at V and 9 bases at J, with 18 bases in the middle. The CDR3 extends over 14 amino acids. The CDR3 nucleotides read TGTGCCAGCAGCTACCGGGACTCCGGAGGGGCCCAGTACTTC. Translation gives CASSYRDSGGAQYF. Full variable domain (missing parts from reference TRBV7-9 and TRBJ2-5): DTGVSQNPRHKITKRGQNVTFRCDPISEHNRLYWYRQTLGQGPEFLTYFQNEAQLEKSRLLSDRFSAERPKGSFSTLEIQRTEQGDSAMYLCASSYRDSGGAQYFGPGTRLLVL.